This TCR beta chain was identified during a study of radiation and T cells in renal cell carcinoma. Overall study: Nephrectomy followed 15 Gy stereotactic body radiation by 4 weeks.

Described time point: blood 2 weeks post-SBRT. Regarding treatment: 15 Gy SBRT to primary tumor, nephrectomy 4 weeks later. Blood was sampled at baseline, 2 weeks and 4 weeks after SBRT. Measured with immunoSEQ multiplex PCR; TCRdb has only the in-frame clones, and not every one. Here the sample spans 45,000 to 55,000 clones, 75% to 90% being singletons. Note on this clone: Antigen unknown.

Broader study findings: Pretreatment tumor biopsies were lacking, so baseline clonotypes are unknown. In blood, top tumor clones expanded by 2 weeks, shrinking by 4.

The CDR3 extends over 15 amino acids. Trimming pared 0 bases from V and 5 bases from J, leaving 14 bases between. Germline V CDR1 and CDR2: MNHEY, SVGAGI. The V and J genes are TRBV6-5 and TRBJ2-7; perhaps TRBD1 as D (6 bases). The material was blood, obtained from a patient whose treatment included radiotherapy and nephrectomy. This clonotype was obtained from a woman between 70 and 85 years old with renal cell carcinoma. CDR3 residues: CASSYSDRRMDEQYF. In nucleotides, the CDR3 is TGTGCCAGCAGTTACTCCGACAGGAGGATGGACGAGCAGTACTTC.